The 5 T cell receptor beta chains below were found in one sample sequenced in a study of cytomegalovirus exposure and HLA in healthy donors. Sequenced by immunoSEQ multiplex PCR; TCRdb stores in-frame clones only, minus some. The sample comprises 180,000 or so clones, about 83% of which are singletons, and 1.4% rests with the top ten. Sequenced: PBMCs. These receptors came from a woman younger than 45 in good health and CMV-seronegative.

A single count supports this clone. V gene TRBV10-1 combines with J gene TRBJ1-5; D is perhaps TRBD1 (5 bases). The CDR3 totals 16 residues. The V gene's germline CDR1 is WNHNN and CDR2 SYGVQD (reference sequence). V was pared by 2 bases and J by 1 base, with 12 bases between. The CDR3 protein is CASSEKGRRSNQPQHF. CDR3 nucleotide sequence: TGCGCCAGCAGTGAGAAGGGGCGCAGAAGCAATCAGCCCCAGCATTTT.

V and J are TRBV5-1 and TRBJ2-2; TRBD2 agrees at 7 bases. Germline lookup yields CDR1 SGHRS and CDR2 YFSETQ. The CDR3 is 14 residues long. The ends lost 2 bases at V and 6 bases at J; junction bases unmatched: 4. The CDR3 DNA reads TGCGCCAGCAGCTTTGAACTAGCGTCCGGGGAGCTGTTTTTT. This gives the protein CASSFELASGELFF.

The V gene is TRBV25-1, the J gene TRBJ1-5, with D possibly being TRBD1 (6 bases). V gave up 4 bases and J gave up 7 bases, with 14 bases separating them. The germline gives CDR1 MGHDK, CDR2 SYGVNS. This CDR3 region has 14 residues. The CDR3 loop is CASSGYRDHQPQHF. The CDR3 nucleotides are TGTGCCAGCAGTGGGTACAGGGATCACCAGCCCCAGCATTTT.

This rearrangement joins TRBV4-3 to TRBJ1-2; 9 bases match TRBD1. CDR1 and CDR2 (germline): LGHNA, YSLEER. The trim removed 0 bases at V and 0 bases at J, leaving 8 bases unmatched. This CDR3 spans 18 amino acids. The CDR3 loop is CASSQDSPGQGPNYGYTF. Written as DNA, the CDR3 is TGCGCCAGCAGCCAAGATTCACCGGGACAGGGACCTAACTATGGCTACACCTTC.

To note about this clone: Different DNA sequences within this sample yield the same CDR3. This chain joins TRBV6-5 and TRBJ2-7; 9 nucleotides agree with TRBD1. The J segment lost 0 bases and the V segment lost 5 bases, leaving 2 bases of the junction unmatched. Germline loops: CDR1 MNHEY, CDR2 SVGAGI. This CDR3 is built from 14 residues. The CDR3 DNA reads as TGTGCCAGCAGTCCGGGACAGGGCTCCTACGAGCAGTACTTC. Amino acid sequence: CASSPGQGSYEQYF.